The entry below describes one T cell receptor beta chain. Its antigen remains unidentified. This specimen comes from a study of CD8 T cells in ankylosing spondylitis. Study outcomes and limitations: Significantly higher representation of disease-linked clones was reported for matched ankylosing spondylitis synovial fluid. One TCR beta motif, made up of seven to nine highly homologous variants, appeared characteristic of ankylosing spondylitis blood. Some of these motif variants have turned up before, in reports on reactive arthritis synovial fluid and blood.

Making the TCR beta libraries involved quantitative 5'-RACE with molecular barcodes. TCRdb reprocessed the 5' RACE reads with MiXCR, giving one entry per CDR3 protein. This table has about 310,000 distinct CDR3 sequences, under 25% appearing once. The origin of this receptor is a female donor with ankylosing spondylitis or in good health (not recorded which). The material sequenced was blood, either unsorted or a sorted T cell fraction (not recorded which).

CDR3 protein: CASSLEPAHEQFF. DNA for the CDR3: TGTGCCAGCAGTTTAGAGCCAGCCCATGAGCAGTTCTTC. This chain uses TRBV12-3 or TRBV12-4 with TRBJ2-1, with unresolved D. Trimming removed 1 base at V and 8 bases at J, with 9 bases between. This CDR3 is built from 13 residues.